One and the same sample provided the 29 T cell receptor beta chains below, sequenced in a study of shared clonotypes between healthy human individuals. Profiled with immunoSEQ multiplex PCR; TCRdb holds only in-frame clones, not every one. The sample contains some 1.5 million clones, roughly 96% of which appear only once. Sequences were obtained from naive CD4+ T cells sorted from blood. As for subset: CD45RA+ positively selected. Every receptor here comes from a man under 40 in good health.

Only one count was recorded for this clone. This sequence joins TRBV5-8 and TRBJ2-2; unclear D gene. CDR1 SGHTS and CDR2 YDEGEE come from the germline V gene. The CDR3 is 14 amino acids. V lost 0 bases to trimming and J lost 6 bases, with 9 bases between them. CDR3 sequence reads: CASSLGVDAGELFF. The DNA for the CDR3 is TGTGCCAGCAGCTTGGGGGTCGACGCCGGGGAGCTGTTTTTT.

CDR3 amino acids: CASSSRMNTEAFF. The DNA of the CDR3 is TGTGCCAGCAGCTCCCGGATGAACACTGAAGCTTTCTTT. The chain is built from TRBV11-2 and TRBJ1-1; D not certain. Looked up from germline, CDR1 is SGHAT and CDR2 is FQNNGV. The CDR3 contains 13 residues. V lost 4 bases and J lost 0, with 6 bases in between. The full variable domain, its missing parts supplied by reference TRBV11-2 and TRBJ1-1, is EAGVAQSPRYKIIEKRQSVAFWCNPISGHATLYWYQQILGQGPKLLIQFQNNGVVDDSQLPKDRFSAERLKGVDSTLKIQPAKLEDSAVYLCASSSRMNTEAFFGQGTRLTVV.

The CDR3 sequence: CATTERGLEKLFF. CDR3 sequence (DNA): TGTGCCACTACAGAGCGGGGTTTGGAAAAACTGTTTTTT. The gene calls are TRBV15 and TRBJ1-4; unclear D gene. Per germline, CDR1 LNHNV and CDR2 YYDKDF (reference sequence). Trimming cost V 9 bases and J 8 bases, with 16 bases left between them. This CDR3 region has 13 residues.

This chain connects TRBV7-9 to TRBJ2-7; 11 positions match TRBD2. The CDR3 totals 16 residues. Germline CDR1 is SEHNR and CDR2 is FQNEAQ (reference sequence). With V trimmed by 2 bases and J by 7 bases, 10 bases remained unmatched. The CDR3 DNA follows: TGTGCCAGCAGCTTATCCGTAGCGGGAGGGCCGCGGGAGCAGTACTTC. The encoded protein is CASSLSVAGGPREQYF. The whole variable domain, filled in from reference TRBV7-9 and TRBJ2-7, reads DTGVSQNPRHKITKRGQNVTFRCDPISEHNRLYWYRQTLGQGPEFLTYFQNEAQLEKSRLLSDRFSAERPKGSFSTLEIQRTEQGDSAMYLCASSLSVAGGPREQYFGPGTRLTVT.

The chain joins TRBV27 to TRBJ1-1, with D hard to call. Germline CDR1 MNHEY, CDR2 SMNVEV (reference sequence). The V and J ends lost 5 bases and 3 bases respectively, with 10 bases between them. The CDR3 extends over 13 amino acids. CDR3 amino acids: CASSATIYTEAFF. Written as DNA, the CDR3 is TGTGCCAGCAGTGCGACAATTTACACTGAAGCTTTCTTT.

The V and J genes are TRBV18 and TRBJ1-1, with D hard to call. The CDR3 consists of 14 residues. V lost 3 bases and J lost 5, with 13 bases in between. Germline V gene sequence: CDR1 KGHSH, CDR2 LQKENI. CDR3 region: CASSPQAVGTEAFF. DNA for the CDR3: TGTGCCAGCTCACCCCAGGCGGTGGGGACTGAAGCTTTCTTT. Full variable domain (rest looked up from reference TRBV18 and TRBJ1-1): NAGVMQNPRHLVRRRGQEARLRCSPMKGHSHVYWYRQLPEEGLKFMVYLQKENIIDESGMPKERFSAEFPKEGPSILRIQQVVRGDSAAYFCASSPQAVGTEAFFGQGTRLTVV.

V and J are TRBV5-1 and TRBJ2-2; D is uncertain. The CDR3 extends over 14 amino acids. V dropped 0 bases and J dropped 4 bases, with 7 bases sitting between them. Germline CDR1 is SGHRS and CDR2 is YFSETQ. The CDR3 DNA follows: TGCGCCAGCAGCTTGGCTTTGGGCACCGGGGAGCTGTTTTTT. This codes for CASSLALGTGELFF. Drawing the rest from reference TRBV5-1 and TRBJ2-2, the complete variable domain is KAGVTQTPRYLIKTRGQQVTLSCSPISGHRSVSWYQQTPGQGLQFLFEYFSETQRNKGNFPGRFSGRQFSNSRSEMNVSTLELGDSALYLCASSLALGTGELFFGEGSRLTVL.

The chain has TRBV28 and TRBJ2-7; 7 bases are a match to TRBD2. The germline V gene encodes CDR1 MDHEN and CDR2 SYDVKM. The CDR3 sequence is 15 residues long. The V and J ends lost 1 base and 5 bases, in that order; junction bases with no gene match: 8. CDR3 region: CASSLLRLAPHEQYF. As DNA, the CDR3 is TGTGCCAGCAGTTTATTGAGACTAGCTCCCCACGAGCAGTACTTC.

The rearrangement uses TRBV4-1 and TRBJ1-3; D unclear. Per the germline V gene, CDR1 is MGHRA and CDR2 is YSYEKL. The CDR3 consists of 17 residues. V lost 1 base and J lost 0, with 13 bases in between. The CDR3 region has the DNA TGCGCCAGCAGCCAAGTCCCCCCGTCCGACTCTGGAAACACCATATATTTT. It translates to CASSQVPPSDSGNTIYF.

The chain joins TRBV28 to TRBJ1-2; 9 bases are a match to TRBD1. This CDR3 comprises 14 residues. V dropped 4 bases and J dropped 5; count of bases not matched to a gene: 5. Germline V gene sequence: CDR1 MDHEN, CDR2 SYDVKM. The DNA for the CDR3 is TGTGCCAGCAGTTCCCGGGACAGGGAATATGGCTACACCTTC. Its protein product is CASSSRDREYGYTF.

The chain is built from TRBV5-1 and TRBJ2-5; TRBD1 aligns across 7 bases. CDR1 and CDR2 from the germline V gene are SGHRS and YFSETQ. V shed 7 bases and J 3 bases; nucleotides not matched to a gene: 6. This CDR3 region has 13 residues. The CDR3: CASGPTGEETQYF. CDR3 coding DNA: TGCGCCAGCGGACCCACAGGGGAAGAGACCCAGTACTTC.

The gene calls are TRBV11-2 and TRBJ1-5; weak D call: TRBD1 (5 bases). There are 16 residues in the CDR3. Germline CDR1 reads SGHAT; CDR2 reads FQNNGV. Trimming took 5 bases from V and 2 from J, leaving 16 bases between them. CDR3 nucleotides: TGTGCCAGCAGCGCTGGCTGGCGGGGGGGCAATCAGCCCCAGCATTTT. It translates to CASSAGWRGGNQPQHF. Looking up the rest from reference TRBV11-2 and TRBJ1-5 gives the full variable domain: EAGVAQSPRYKIIEKRQSVAFWCNPISGHATLYWYQQILGQGPKLLIQFQNNGVVDDSQLPKDRFSAERLKGVDSTLKIQPAKLEDSAVYLCASSAGWRGGNQPQHFGDGTRLSIL.

This chain uses TRBV9 with TRBJ2-4; D remains unclear. Trimming cost V 3 bases and J 4 bases, with 14 bases left between them. CDR1 and CDR2 (germline): SGDLS, YYNGEE. The CDR3 is 15 amino acids. The CDR3 loop is CASSAFGAAKNIQYF. The CDR3 DNA is TGTGCCAGCAGCGCATTCGGAGCAGCTAAAAACATTCAGTACTTC.

CDR3 sequence reads: CASSEQGPSNEQFF. In nucleotides, the CDR3 is TGTGCCAGCAGTGAACAGGGACCCTCGAATGAGCAGTTCTTC. The gene calls are TRBV2 and TRBJ2-1; D tentatively fits TRBD1 or TRBD2 (5 bases each). The CDR3 length is 14 residues. In germline, CDR1 is SNHLY, CDR2 FYNNEI. V was trimmed by 2 bases and J by 7 bases, leaving 12 bases between them.

V usage is TRBV5-1 and J usage is TRBJ2-7, with D possibly matching TRBD1 (5 bases). V was clipped by 0 bases and J by 0 bases, with 10 bases between them. CDR1 is SGHRS and CDR2 is YFSETQ in the germline V gene. This CDR3 has 15 residues. As DNA, the CDR3 is TGCGCCAGCAGCTTGGGACAGCACAGCTCCTACGAGCAGTACTTC. Translating it yields CASSLGQHSSYEQYF.

Comment on this clone: The same CDR3 also results from other DNA sequences found in this sample. The genes are TRBV29-1 and TRBJ2-6, with 8 positions matching TRBD2. Losses at the gene ends were 6 bases for V and 2 bases for J; bases not matched to a gene: 0. The CDR3 consists of 13 residues. Germline CDR1 and CDR2: SQVTM and ANQGSEA. CDR3 region: CSVGGAGANVLTF. CDR3 nucleotides: TGCAGCGTCGGGGGGGCTGGGGCCAACGTCCTGACTTTC.

The chain employs TRBV28 and TRBJ2-7; 7 bases align to TRBD1. CDR1 and CDR2 (germline): MDHEN, SYDVKM. J gave up 0 bases and V 6 bases, and 14 bases lay outside the gene matches. The CDR3 totals 17 residues. In DNA form, the CDR3 reads TGTGCCAGCAGCCAGGACAGGTTCAGGGCGGTCTCCTACGAGCAGTACTTC. Encoded protein: CASSQDRFRAVSYEQYF.

The genes are TRBV28 and TRBJ2-7; D is perhaps TRBD1 (6 bases). The CDR3 consists of 15 residues. The V gene lost 6 bases and the J gene lost 2 bases, with 17 bases spanning the gap. Germline CDR1 reads MDHEN; CDR2 reads SYDVKM. CDR3 loop: CASRSTGLATYEQYF. The CDR3 bases are TGTGCCAGCAGATCAACAGGGCTTGCGACCTACGAGCAGTACTTC.

The J gene is TRBJ1-4, the V gene TRBV30; no firm D call. Trimming removed 1 base from V and 0 bases from J, with 6 bases in between. Germline V lookup: CDR1 GTSNPN, CDR2 SVGIG (reference sequence). This CDR3 is 14 amino acids long. CDR3 nucleotides: TGTGCCTGGAGTGGAGACGCAACTAATGAAAAACTGTTTTTT. It codes for CAWSGDATNEKLFF.

The chain is built from TRBV28 and TRBJ1-4; TRBD1 might be the D (5 bases). V was shortened by 6 bases and J by 8 bases, with 16 bases between the two germline ends. Germline CDR1 and CDR2: MDHEN and SYDVKM. The CDR3 is 14 amino acids. This chain's CDR3 is CASRSPQGGEKLFF. The CDR3 coding sequence is TGTGCCAGCAGATCCCCTCAGGGAGGCGAAAAACTGTTTTTT.

The V and J genes are TRBV5-1 and TRBJ2-1; 9 bases map to TRBD2. Trimming cost V 4 bases and J 6 bases; bases outside gene matches: 14. The germline V gene has CDR1 SGHRS and CDR2 YFSETQ. This CDR3 contains 17 residues. CDR3 in DNA: TGCGCCAGCAGCCCAGGACCAGCGGGAGGTACCTTCAATGAGCAGTTCTTC. Its translation: CASSPGPAGGTFNEQFF.

This chain uses TRBV12-1 with TRBJ2-7. TRBV12-1 is described as a pseudogene. The CDR3 has 14 amino acids. The CDR3 DNA is TGTGCCAGCAGCTTTGAACGATCAACCTACGAGCAGTACTTC. It specifies CASSFERSTYEQYF.

The rearrangement links TRBV10-1 to TRBJ2-5, with TRBD1 identical over 12 bases. Losses at the gene ends were 0 bases for V and 5 bases for J; bases not matched to a gene: 4. The CDR3 totals 16 residues. CDR1 and CDR2 from the germline V gene are WNHNN and SYGVQD (reference sequence). CDR3 bases: TGCGCCAGCAGTGAGTCTGGGACAGGGGGCATTGAGACCCAGTACTTC. Encoded protein: CASSESGTGGIETQYF.

The V gene is TRBV27, the J gene TRBJ2-7; a possible D gene is TRBD1 (7 bases). The ends were cut back, 1 base at V and 7 bases at J, with 14 bases in the middle. CDR1 is MNHEY and CDR2 is SMNVEV in the germline V gene (reference sequence). CDR3 size: 14 residues. CDR3 protein: CASSLLAGGGEQYF. In DNA, the CDR3 is TGTGCCAGCAGTTTATTGGCAGGGGGAGGAGAGCAGTACTTC.

J is TRBJ1-1 and V is TRBV4-1, with D possibly matching TRBD1 (6 bases). The CDR3 runs to 16 residues. Germline CDR1 and CDR2: MGHRA and YSYEKL. Trimming cost V 1 base and J 0 bases, with 12 bases left between them. The CDR3 spells CASSQGHRQVNTEAFF. CDR3 DNA: TGCGCCAGCAGCCAAGGGCACAGACAGGTGAACACTGAAGCTTTCTTT.

This chain connects TRBV10-3 to TRBJ2-1; D is perhaps TRBD2 (6 bases). The germline V and J ends were trimmed by 6 bases and 4 bases, with 10 bases remaining between them. Looked up from germline, CDR1 is ENHRY and CDR2 is SYGVKD. The CDR3 runs to 13 residues. The CDR3 DNA follows: TGTGCCATCAGGGCTAGCGTTTACAATGAGCAGTTCTTC. Translated: CAIRASVYNEQFF.

CDR3 in DNA: TGTGCCTGGAGTGTAGGACGGTACAGGGCAGTCGCTAACTATGGCTACACCTTC. Protein sequence: CAWSVGRYRAVANYGYTF. The chain is built from TRBV30 and TRBJ1-2; a weak D match, TRBD1 (6 bases). Between the trimmed V and J ends, which lost 0 bases and 0 bases, there was a span of 20 bases. The CDR3 loop spans 18 amino acids. Germline values: CDR1 GTSNPN, CDR2 SVGIG (reference sequence).

The chain is built from TRBV11-2 and TRBJ2-3, with TRBD1 matching 8 bases. The V gene end was trimmed by 5 bases and the J gene end by 1 base; junction bases not matched to a gene: 11. Germline CDR1 is SGHAT and CDR2 is FQNNGV. This CDR3 has 17 amino acids. CDR3 amino acids: CASSPRPWTGRTDTQYF. DNA of the CDR3: TGTGCCAGCAGCCCGCGCCCCTGGACAGGGCGCACAGATACGCAGTATTTT.

V gene TRBV7-2 combines with J gene TRBJ1-5; tentatively, D is TRBD1 (6 bases). V was cut by 5 bases and J by 0 bases, with 14 bases left in between. There are 16 residues in the CDR3. The germline V gene encodes CDR1 SGHTA and CDR2 FQGNSA. The CDR3 is CASSLTGTNSNQPQHF. In DNA, the CDR3 is TGTGCCAGCAGCCTAACAGGGACGAATAGCAATCAGCCCCAGCATTTT.